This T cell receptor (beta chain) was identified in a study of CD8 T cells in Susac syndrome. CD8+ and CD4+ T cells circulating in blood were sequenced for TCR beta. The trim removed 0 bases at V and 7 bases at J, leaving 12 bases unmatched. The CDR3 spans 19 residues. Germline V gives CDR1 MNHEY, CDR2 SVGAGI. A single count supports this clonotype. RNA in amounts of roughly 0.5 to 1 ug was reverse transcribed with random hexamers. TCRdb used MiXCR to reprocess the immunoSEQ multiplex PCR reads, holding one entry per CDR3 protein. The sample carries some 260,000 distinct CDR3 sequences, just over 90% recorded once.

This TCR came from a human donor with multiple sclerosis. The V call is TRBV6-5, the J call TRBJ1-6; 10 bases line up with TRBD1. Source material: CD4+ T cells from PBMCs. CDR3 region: CASSYSGLRQGAENSPLHF. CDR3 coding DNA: TGTGCCAGCAGTTACTCGGGACTCCGACAGGGGGCCGAAAATTCACCCCTCCACTTT.